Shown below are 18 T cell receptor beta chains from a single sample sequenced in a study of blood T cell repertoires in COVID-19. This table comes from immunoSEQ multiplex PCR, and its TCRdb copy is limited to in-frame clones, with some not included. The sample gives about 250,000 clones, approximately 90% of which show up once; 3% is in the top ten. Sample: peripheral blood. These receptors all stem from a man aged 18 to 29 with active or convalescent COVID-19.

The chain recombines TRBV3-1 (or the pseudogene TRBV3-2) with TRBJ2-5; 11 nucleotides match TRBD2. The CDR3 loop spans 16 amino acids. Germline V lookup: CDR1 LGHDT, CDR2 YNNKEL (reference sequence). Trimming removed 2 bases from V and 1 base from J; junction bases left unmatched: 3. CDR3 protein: CASSQRLAGLQETQYF. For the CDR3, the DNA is TGTGCCAGCAGCCAAAGACTAGCGGGGCTCCAAGAGACCCAGTACTTC.

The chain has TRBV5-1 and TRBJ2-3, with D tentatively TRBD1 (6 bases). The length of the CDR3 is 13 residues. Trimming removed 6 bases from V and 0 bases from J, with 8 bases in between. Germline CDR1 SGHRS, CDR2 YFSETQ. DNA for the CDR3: TGCGCCAGCAATACAGGGAGCACAGATACGCAGTATTTT. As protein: CASNTGSTDTQYF.

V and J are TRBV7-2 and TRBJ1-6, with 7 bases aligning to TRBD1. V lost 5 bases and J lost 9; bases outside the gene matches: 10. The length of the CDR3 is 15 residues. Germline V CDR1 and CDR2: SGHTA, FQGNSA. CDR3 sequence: CASSTQGGGLSPLHF. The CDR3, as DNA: TGTGCCAGCAGCACTCAGGGGGGCGGTCTTTCACCCCTCCACTTT.

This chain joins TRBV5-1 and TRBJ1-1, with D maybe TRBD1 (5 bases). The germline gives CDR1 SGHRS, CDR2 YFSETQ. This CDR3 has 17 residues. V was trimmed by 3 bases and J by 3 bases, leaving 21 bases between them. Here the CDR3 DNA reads TGCGCCAGCAGCTCTCCCCGGGGGAGGGAAACGTACACTGAAGCTTTCTTT. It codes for CASSSPRGRETYTEAFF. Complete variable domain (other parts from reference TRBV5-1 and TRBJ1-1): KAGVTQTPRYLIKTRGQQVTLSCSPISGHRSVSWYQQTPGQGLQFLFEYFSETQRNKGNFPGRFSGRQFSNSRSEMNVSTLELGDSALYLCASSSPRGRETYTEAFFGQGTRLTVV.

Written as DNA, the CDR3 is TGCGCCAGCAGCCAAGGGTACAGACACTCTAACTATGGCTACACCTTC. Translated: CASSQGYRHSNYGYTF. The chain carries TRBV4-3 and TRBJ1-2; no clear D. There are 16 residues in the CDR3. The V gene's germline CDR1 is LGHNA and CDR2 YSLEER. V lost 1 base and J 0 bases, leaving 12 bases between the germline ends.

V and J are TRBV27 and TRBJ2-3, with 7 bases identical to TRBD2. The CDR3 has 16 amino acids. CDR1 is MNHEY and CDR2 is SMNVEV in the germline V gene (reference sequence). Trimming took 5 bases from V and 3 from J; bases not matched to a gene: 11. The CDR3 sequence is CASSRLGGIGTDTQYF. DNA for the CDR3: TGTGCCAGCAGTAGACTGGGGGGGATTGGGACAGATACGCAGTATTTT.

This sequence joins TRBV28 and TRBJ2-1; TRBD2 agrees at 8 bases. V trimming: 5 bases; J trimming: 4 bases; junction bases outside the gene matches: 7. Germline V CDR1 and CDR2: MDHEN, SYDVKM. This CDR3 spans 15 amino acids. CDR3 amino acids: CASSPRGGAYNEQFF. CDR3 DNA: TGTGCCAGCAGTCCCCGGGGGGGGGCTTACAATGAGCAGTTCTTC.

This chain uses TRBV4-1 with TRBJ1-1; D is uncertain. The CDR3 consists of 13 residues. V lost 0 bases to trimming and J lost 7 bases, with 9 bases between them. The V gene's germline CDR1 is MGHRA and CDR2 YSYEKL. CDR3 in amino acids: CASSQEREFEAFF. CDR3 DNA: TGCGCCAGCAGCCAAGAAAGAGAATTTGAAGCTTTCTTT.

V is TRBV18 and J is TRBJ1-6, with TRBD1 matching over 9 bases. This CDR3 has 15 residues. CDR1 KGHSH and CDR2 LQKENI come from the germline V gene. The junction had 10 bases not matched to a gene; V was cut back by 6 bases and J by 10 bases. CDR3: CASSRLRDRDSPLHF. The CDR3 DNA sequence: TGTGCCAGCTCTCGCCTACGGGACAGGGACTCACCCCTCCACTTT.

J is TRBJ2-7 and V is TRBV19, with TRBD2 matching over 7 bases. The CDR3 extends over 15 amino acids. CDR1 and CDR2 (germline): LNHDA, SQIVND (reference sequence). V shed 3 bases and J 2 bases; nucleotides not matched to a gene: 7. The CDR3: CASSIHTGRAYEQYF. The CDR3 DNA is TGTGCCAGTAGTATTCACACGGGGAGGGCCTACGAGCAGTACTTC.

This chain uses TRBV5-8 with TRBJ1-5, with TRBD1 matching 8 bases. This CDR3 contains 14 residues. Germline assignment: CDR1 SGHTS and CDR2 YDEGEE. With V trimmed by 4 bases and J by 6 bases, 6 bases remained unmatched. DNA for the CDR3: TGTGCCAGCAGCCTACGGACAGGGACTCAGCCCCAGCATTTT. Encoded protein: CASSLRTGTQPQHF.

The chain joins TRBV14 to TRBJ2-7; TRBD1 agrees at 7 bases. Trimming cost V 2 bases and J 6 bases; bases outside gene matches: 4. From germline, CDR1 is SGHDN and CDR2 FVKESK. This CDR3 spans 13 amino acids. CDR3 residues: CASSQSQGPEQYF. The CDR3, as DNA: TGTGCCAGCAGCCAATCACAGGGGCCCGAGCAGTACTTC.

CDR3 nucleotide sequence: TGTGCCAGCTCCCCCTCTCTCAGGGTTGTGGCCGGGGAGCTGTTTTTT. Translated: CASSPSLRVVAGELFF. The chain couples TRBV6-6 to TRBJ2-2, with D possibly matching TRBD1 (5 bases). This CDR3 spans 16 amino acids. CDR1 is MNHNY and CDR2 is SVGAGI in the germline V gene (reference sequence). V shed 8 bases and J shed 6 bases, with 22 bases lying between them.

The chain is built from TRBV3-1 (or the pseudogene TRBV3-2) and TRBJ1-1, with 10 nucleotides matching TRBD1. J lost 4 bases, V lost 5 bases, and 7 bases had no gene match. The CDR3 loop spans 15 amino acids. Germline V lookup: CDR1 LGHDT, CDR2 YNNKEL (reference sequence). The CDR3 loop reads CASSNPDRGGTEAFF. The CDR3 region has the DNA TGTGCCAGCAGCAATCCGGACAGGGGGGGCACTGAAGCTTTCTTT.

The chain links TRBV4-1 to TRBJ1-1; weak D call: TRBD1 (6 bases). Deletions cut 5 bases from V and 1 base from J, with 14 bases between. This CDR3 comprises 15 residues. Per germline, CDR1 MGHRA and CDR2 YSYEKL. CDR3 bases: TGCGCCAGCAGCTTGTTGGGGACATCGAACACTGAAGCTTTCTTT. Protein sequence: CASSLLGTSNTEAFF.

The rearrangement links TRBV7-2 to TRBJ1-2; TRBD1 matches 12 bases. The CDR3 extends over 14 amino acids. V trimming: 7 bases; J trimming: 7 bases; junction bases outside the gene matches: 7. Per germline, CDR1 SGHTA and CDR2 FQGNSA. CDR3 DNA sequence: TGTGCCAGCACCCCGGGACAGGGGGCCGGTGGCTACACCTTC. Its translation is CASTPGQGAGGYTF.

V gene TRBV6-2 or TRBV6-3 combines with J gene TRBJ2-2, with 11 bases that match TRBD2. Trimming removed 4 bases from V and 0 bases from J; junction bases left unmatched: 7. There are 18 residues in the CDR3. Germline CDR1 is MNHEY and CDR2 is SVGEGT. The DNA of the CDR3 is TGTGCCAGCAGTTTTTCACTAGCGGGGGTCTCGAACACCGGGGAGCTGTTTTTT. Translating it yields CASSFSLAGVSNTGELFF.

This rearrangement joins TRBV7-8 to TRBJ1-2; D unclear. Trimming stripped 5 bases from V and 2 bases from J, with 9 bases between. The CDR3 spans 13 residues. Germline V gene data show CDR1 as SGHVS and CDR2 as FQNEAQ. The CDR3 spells CASSPLRNYGYTF. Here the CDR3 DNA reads TGTGCCAGCAGCCCCTTGCGGAACTATGGCTACACCTTC. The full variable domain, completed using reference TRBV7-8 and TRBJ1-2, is GAGVSQSPRYKVAKRGQDVALRCDPISGHVSLFWYQQALGQGPEFLTYFQNEAQLDKSGLPSDRFFAERPEGSVSTLKIQRTQQEDSAVYLCASSPLRNYGYTFGSGTRLTVV.